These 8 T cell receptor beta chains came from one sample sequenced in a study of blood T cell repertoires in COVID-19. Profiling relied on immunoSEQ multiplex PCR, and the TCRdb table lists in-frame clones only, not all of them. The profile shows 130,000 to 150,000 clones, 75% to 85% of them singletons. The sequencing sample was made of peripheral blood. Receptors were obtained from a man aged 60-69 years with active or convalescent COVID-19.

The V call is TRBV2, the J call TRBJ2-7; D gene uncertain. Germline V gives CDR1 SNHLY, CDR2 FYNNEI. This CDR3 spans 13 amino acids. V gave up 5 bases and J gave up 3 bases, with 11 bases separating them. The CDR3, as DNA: TGTGCCAGCAGTTACTCCCAAGACTACGAGCAGTACGTC. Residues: CASSYSQDYEQYV.

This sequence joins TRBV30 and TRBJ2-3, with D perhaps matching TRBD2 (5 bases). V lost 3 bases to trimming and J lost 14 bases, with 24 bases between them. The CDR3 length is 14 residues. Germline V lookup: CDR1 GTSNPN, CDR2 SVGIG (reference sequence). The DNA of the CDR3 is TGTGCCTGGAGCGATCTCCCCCCCAGCGGAACTACGTATTTT. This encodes CAWSDLPPSGTTYF.

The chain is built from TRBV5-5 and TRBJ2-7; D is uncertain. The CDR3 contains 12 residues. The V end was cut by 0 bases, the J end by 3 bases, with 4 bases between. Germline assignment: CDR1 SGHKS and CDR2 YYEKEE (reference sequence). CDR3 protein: CASSLDLYEQYV. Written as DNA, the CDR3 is TGTGCCAGCAGCTTGGATCTCTACGAGCAGTACGTC.

The CDR3 is CASSFRRTGNSEAFF. Written as DNA, the CDR3 is TGTGCCAGCAGCTTTCGCAGGACAGGAAATAGTGAAGCTTTCTTT. The chain employs TRBV13 and TRBJ1-1, with 7 bases matching TRBD1. In germline, CDR1 is PRHDT, CDR2 FYEKMQ (reference sequence). The CDR3 has 15 amino acids. J gave up 7 bases and V 3 bases, and 11 bases lay outside the gene matches. The variable domain in full, completed from reference TRBV13 and TRBJ1-1, reads AAGVIQSPRHLIKEKRETATLKCYPIPRHDTVYWYQQGPGQDPQFLISFYEKMQSDKGSIPDRFSAQQFSDYHSELNMSSLELGDSALYFCASSFRRTGNSEAFFGQGTRLTVV.

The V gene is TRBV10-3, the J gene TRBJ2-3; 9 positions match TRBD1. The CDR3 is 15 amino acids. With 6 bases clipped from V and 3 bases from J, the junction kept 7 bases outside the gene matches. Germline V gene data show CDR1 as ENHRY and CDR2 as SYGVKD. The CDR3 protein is CAISKGQGGTDTQYF. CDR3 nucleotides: TGTGCCATCAGCAAGGGACAGGGTGGAACAGATACGCAGTATTTT.

The DNA for the CDR3 is TGTGCCAGCGGGGGCGTCGGCACTGAAGCTTTCTTT. Protein sequence: CASGGVGTEAFF. The chain carries TRBV7-9 and TRBJ1-1; maybe TRBD1 (6 bases). The CDR3 sequence is 12 residues long. Germline CDR1 is SEHNR and CDR2 is FQNEAQ (reference sequence). V was trimmed by 8 bases and J by 4 bases, leaving 11 bases between them.

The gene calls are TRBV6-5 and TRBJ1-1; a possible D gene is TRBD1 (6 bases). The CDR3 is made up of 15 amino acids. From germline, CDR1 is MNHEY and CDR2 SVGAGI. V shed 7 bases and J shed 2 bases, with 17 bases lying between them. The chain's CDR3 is CASTPPGTPNTEAFF. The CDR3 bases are TGTGCCAGCACCCCCCCCGGGACACCCAACACTGAAGCTTTCTTT.

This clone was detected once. The CDR3 DNA sequence: TGTGCCAGCACACAGGGGGCCGGGGGAGGTGAGCAGTTCTTC. Translating it yields CASTQGAGGGEQFF. The chain links TRBV6-6 to TRBJ2-1; 9 nucleotides match TRBD1. The CDR3 is 14 amino acids. J lost 9 bases, V lost 7 bases, and 10 bases had no gene match. The germline CDR1 and CDR2 sequences are MNHNY and SVGAGI (reference sequence).